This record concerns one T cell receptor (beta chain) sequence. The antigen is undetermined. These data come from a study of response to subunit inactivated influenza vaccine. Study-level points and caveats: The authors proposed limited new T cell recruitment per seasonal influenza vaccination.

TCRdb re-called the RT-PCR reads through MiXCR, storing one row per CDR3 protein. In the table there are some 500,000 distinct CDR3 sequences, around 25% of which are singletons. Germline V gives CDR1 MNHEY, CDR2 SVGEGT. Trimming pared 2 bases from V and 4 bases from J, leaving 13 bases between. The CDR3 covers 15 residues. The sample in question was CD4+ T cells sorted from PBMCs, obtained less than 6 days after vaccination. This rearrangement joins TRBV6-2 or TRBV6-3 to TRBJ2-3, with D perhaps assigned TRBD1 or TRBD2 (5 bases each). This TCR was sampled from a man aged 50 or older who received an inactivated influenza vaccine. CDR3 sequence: CASSYNGVGADTQYF. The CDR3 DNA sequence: TGTGCCAGCAGTTACAACGGGGTAGGGGCAGATACGCAGTATTTT.